This TCR beta chain was found in a study of blood T cells in healthy people across ages. Study-level findings and limits: Diversity estimates from one million T cells were considered underestimates.

PCR was performed a second time for roughly 7 to 12 cycles using a sample-barcoded 5' primer and a J-beta primer mix. TCRdb re-called the 5' RACE reads with MiXCR, one entry per CDR3 protein. Here the sample spans 1.5 million to 2 million distinct CDR3 sequences, 28% being singletons. This CDR3 spans 14 amino acids. Germline V CDR1 and CDR2: SGHTA, FQGNSA. With 3 bases clipped from V and 7 bases from J, the junction kept 4 bases outside the gene matches. This clonotype has ten or more counts. What it recognizes is unknown. Source material: blood. The gene calls are TRBV7-2 and TRBJ2-7, with 12 bases that match TRBD2. This TCR was recovered from a woman aged 30 to 39 in good health. CDR3 residues: CASSLTSGSKEQYF. In DNA form, the CDR3 reads TGTGCCAGCAGCTTGACTAGCGGGAGTAAAGAGCAGTACTTC.